These 4 T cell receptor beta chains came from one sample sequenced in a study of CD4 T cells in relation to SARS-CoV-2 and coronaviruses. Antigens for these TCRs are unknown. Before the COVID-19 pandemic, during about 2011-2019, CD4+ T cells were taken from unexposed donors. The cells were cultured for less than twelve days before CD4+ T cells were isolated. The data were produced by immunoSEQ multiplex PCR, yet TCRdb's version contains in-frame clones alone and is incomplete. The sample holds about 26,000 clones; roughly 73% are singletons and the top ten take 15% to 20%. Sequenced sample: CD4+ T cells from PBMCs, cultured in vitro. These receptors all stem from a human donor in good health.

For the CDR3, the DNA is TGTGCCAGCAGTGTGACTAGCGGTTTAGCCAAAAACATTCAGTACTTC. Encoded protein: CASSVTSGLAKNIQYF. V usage is TRBV27 and J usage is TRBJ2-4, with 9 bases aligning to TRBD2. V gave up 5 bases and J gave up 0 bases; unmatched junction bases: 5. CDR3 length: 16 residues. Germline CDR1 and CDR2: MNHEY and SMNVEV (reference sequence).

This clone was detected only once. The chain employs TRBV19 and TRBJ2-5; D gene uncertain. Deletions cut 4 bases from V and 1 base from J, with 10 bases between. Looked up from germline, CDR1 is LNHDA and CDR2 is SQIVND (reference sequence). This CDR3 is 14 amino acids long. The CDR3 bases are TGTGCCAGTAGTACTGGACCCTTCCAAGAGACCCAGTACTTC. Translation: CASSTGPFQETQYF.

The CDR3 nucleotides are TGTGCCAGTAACCCAGGGGGGGCCACCTACGAGCAGTACTTC. Protein sequence: CASNPGGATYEQYF. The genes are TRBV19 and TRBJ2-7; TRBD1 or TRBD2 may be the D gene (7 bases each). The germline V and J ends were trimmed by 7 bases and 2 bases, with 15 bases remaining between them. The CDR3 has 14 residues. Germline CDR1 is LNHDA and CDR2 is SQIVND (reference sequence).

The CDR3 nucleotides are TGTGCCAGTAGTGATCGGACTAGCGGAAACATTCAGTACTTC. This encodes CASSDRTSGNIQYF. This rearrangement joins TRBV19 to TRBJ2-4; 10 bases fit TRBD2. This CDR3 is built from 14 residues. The V gene end was trimmed by 5 bases and the J gene end by 6 bases; junction bases not matched to a gene: 4. CDR1 and CDR2 from the germline V gene are LNHDA and SQIVND (reference sequence).